Shown below are 18 T cell receptor beta chains from a single sample sequenced in a study of cytotoxic CD8 clonotypes in ibrutinib-treated CLL. The protocol was immunoSEQ multiplex PCR, while the TCRdb copy is restricted to in-frame clones and leaves out a portion. The sample holds some 200,000 clones, roughly 73% seen once. This specimen was PBMCs, taken after 12 months of ibrutinib treatment. The receptors were gathered from a human donor with chronic lymphocytic leukemia.

This clone was counted once. The chain joins TRBV29-1 to TRBJ1-1; possible D gene TRBD1, 5 bases. The V end was cut by 0 bases, the J end by 6 bases, with 8 bases between. Germline V gives CDR1 SQVTM, CDR2 ANQGSEA. The CDR3 contains 12 residues. The CDR3 is CSVEDRDPEAFF. The DNA for the CDR3 is TGCAGCGTTGAAGACAGGGACCCTGAAGCTTTCTTT. Together with reference TRBV29-1 and TRBJ1-1, the CDR3 gives the full variable domain: SAVISQKPSRDICQRGTSLTIQCQVDSQVTMMFWYRQQPGQSLTLIATANQGSEATYESGFVIDKFPISRPNLTFSTLTVSNMSPEDSSIYLCSVEDRDPEAFFGQGTRLTVV.

In its sample, this clone was seen once. The V gene is TRBV5-1, the J gene TRBJ2-1; no firm D call. CDR1 is SGHRS, CDR2 YFSETQ, per germline. V was trimmed by 4 bases and J by 8 bases, leaving 13 bases between them. CDR3 length: 13 amino acids. CDR3 in DNA: TGCGCCAGCAGCAAGGACGGCATCGATGAGCAGTTCTTC. This codes for CASSKDGIDEQFF. Using reference TRBV5-1 and TRBJ2-1 for the parts outside the CDR3, the full variable domain is KAGVTQTPRYLIKTRGQQVTLSCSPISGHRSVSWYQQTPGQGLQFLFEYFSETQRNKGNFPGRFSGRQFSNSRSEMNVSTLELGDSALYLCASSKDGIDEQFFGPGTRLTVL.

V gene TRBV6-4 combines with J gene TRBJ1-2; D remains ambiguous. The CDR3 is made up of 15 amino acids. Germline CDR1 MRHNA, CDR2 SNTAGT. V lost 2 bases to trimming and J lost 5 bases, with 15 bases between them. This chain's CDR3 is CASSDEASGVYGYTF. The CDR3, as DNA: TGTGCCAGCAGTGACGAAGCGTCCGGCGTGTATGGCTACACCTTC.

The CDR3 loop reads CATSRVTSGQETQYF. For the CDR3, the DNA is TGTGCCACCAGCAGAGTGACTAGCGGCCAAGAGACCCAGTACTTC. This chain connects TRBV15 to TRBJ2-5; 9 positions agree with TRBD2. Per germline, CDR1 LNHNV and CDR2 YYDKDF (reference sequence). Trimming took 1 base from V and 1 from J; bases not matched to a gene: 1. The CDR3 has 15 residues.

This clone has a single count. The chain uses TRBV10-2 and TRBJ1-3, with a tentative D call TRBD1 (5 bases). V lost 3 bases to trimming and J lost 8 bases, with 20 bases between them. CDR1 and CDR2 (germline): WSHSY, SAAADI. This CDR3 has 16 residues. In DNA form, the CDR3 reads TGCGCCAGCAGTGACCCGGTCGGGACCTCCACGGACACCATATATTTT. As protein: CASSDPVGTSTDTIYF.

This clone was seen a handful of times. The chain carries TRBV6-1 and TRBJ1-2; 7 nucleotides align to TRBD1. The CDR3 consists of 15 residues. Per germline, CDR1 MNHNS and CDR2 SASEGT. Trimming removed 0 bases from V and 3 bases from J; junction bases left unmatched: 4. As DNA, the CDR3 is TGTGCCAGCAGTGAAGCCTGGGGGACAGACTATGGCTACACCTTC. Translating gives CASSEAWGTDYGYTF.

A single count supports this clone. V usage is TRBV7-2 and J usage is TRBJ1-6; D is unclear. This CDR3 has 15 residues. Germline assignment: CDR1 SGHTA and CDR2 FQGNSA. Trimming left V 5 bases short and J 10 bases short, with 18 bases between. The CDR3: CASSPPRTAWSPLHF. The CDR3 DNA follows: TGTGCCAGCAGCCCCCCGCGTACGGCTTGGTCACCCCTCCACTTT.

V and J are TRBV27 and TRBJ2-7; possible D gene TRBD2, 6 bases. This CDR3 has 14 amino acids. Trimming took 6 bases from V and 2 from J, leaving 14 bases between them. CDR1 and CDR2 from the germline V gene are MNHEY and SMNVEV (reference sequence). The CDR3 reads CASRITAGTYEQYF. In nucleotides, the CDR3 is TGTGCCAGCAGGATAACTGCGGGGACCTACGAGCAGTACTTC.

This chain joins TRBV6-5 and TRBJ1-4; TRBD1 aligns across 9 bases. Germline assignment: CDR1 MNHEY and CDR2 SVGAGI. The CDR3 sequence is 16 residues long. After removal of 1 base from V and 7 bases from J, the junction contained 7 bases not matched to a gene. CDR3 nucleotides: TGTGCCAGCAGTTACTACTTCCAGGGACAGGGTGAAAAACTGTTTTTT. This translates into CASSYYFQGQGEKLFF.

V usage is TRBV5-4 and J usage is TRBJ2-5, with D possibly being TRBD2 (6 bases). The germline V gene has CDR1 SGHNT and CDR2 YYREEE (reference sequence). This CDR3 contains 14 residues. V was clipped by 4 bases and J by 2 bases, with 12 bases between them. The CDR3 coding sequence is TGTGCCAGCAGCCCCCCTAGCGCGCAAGAGACCCAGTACTTC. Translating gives CASSPPSAQETQYF.

This clone appeared a few times. One end of the junction varies from germline; a read error may be responsible. This chain links TRBV7-7 with TRBJ2-3; maybe TRBD2 (6 bases). The germline V gene has CDR1 SSHAT and CDR2 FNYEAQ (reference sequence). The CDR3 is 13 amino acids. This CDR3 reads CASSLAAADTQYF. The DNA of the CDR3 is TGTGCTAGCAGCTTAGCGGCGGCAGATACGCAGTATTTT.

This clone occurred once. The chain uses TRBV6-5 and TRBJ2-1, with 9 positions matching TRBD1. V lost 6 bases, J lost 3 bases, and 6 bases stayed unmatched. Germline-derived CDR1 and CDR2 are MNHEY and SVGAGI. The CDR3 spans 15 residues. The CDR3 DNA reads TGTGCCAGCAGATATCGACAGGGGGTCTACAATGAGCAGTTCTTC. This gives the protein CASRYRQGVYNEQFF.

This chain uses TRBV5-1 with TRBJ2-5; D is unresolved. There are 13 residues in the CDR3. CDR1 and CDR2 from the germline V gene are SGHRS and YFSETQ. Between the trimmed V and J ends, which lost 0 bases and 1 base, there was a span of 4 bases. The CDR3 spells CASSLASQETQYF. Written as DNA, the CDR3 is TGCGCCAGCAGCTTGGCATCCCAAGAGACCCAGTACTTC.

The chain recombines TRBV11-2 with TRBJ2-3, with TRBD2 identical over 9 bases. Germline V gene lookup returns CDR1 SGHAT and CDR2 FQNNGV. V lost 0 bases to trimming and J lost 3 bases; unmatched junction nucleotides: 7. The CDR3 totals 17 residues. The CDR3: CASSLDRRLAETDTQYF. Written as DNA, the CDR3 is TGTGCCAGCAGCTTAGACCGAAGACTAGCGGAGACAGATACGCAGTATTTT.

The chain employs TRBV12-5 and TRBJ2-3, with 10 bases fitting TRBD1. Looked up from germline, CDR1 is LGHNT and CDR2 is FRNRAP. The trim removed 7 bases at V and 1 base at J, leaving 5 bases unmatched. The CDR3 covers 15 residues. The CDR3 spells CASASGTGGTDTQYF. The CDR3 DNA follows: TGTGCTAGTGCCTCCGGGACAGGGGGCACAGATACGCAGTATTTT. The entire variable domain, with the rest obtained from reference TRBV12-5 and TRBJ2-3, is as follows: DARVTQTPRHKVTEMGQEVTMRCQPILGHNTVFWYRQTMMQGLELLAYFRNRAPLDDSGMPKDRFSAEMPDATLATLKIQPSEPRDSAVYFCASASGTGGTDTQYFGPGTRLTVL.

This sequence joins TRBV29-1 and TRBJ1-1; 8 nucleotides align to TRBD1. Per germline, CDR1 SQVTM and CDR2 ANQGSEA. J gave up 0 bases and V 5 bases, and 2 bases lay outside the gene matches. This CDR3 spans 13 amino acids. The CDR3 spells CSVWTGLNTEAFF. CDR3 in DNA: TGCAGCGTTTGGACAGGGCTGAACACTGAAGCTTTCTTT.

This chain links TRBV18 with TRBJ2-1; 8 bases map to TRBD2. V shed 0 bases and J 3 bases; nucleotides not matched to a gene: 7. The CDR3 is 17 residues long. Germline CDR1 and CDR2: KGHSH and LQKENI. This CDR3 reads CASSPPIAGGGYNEQFF. CDR3 DNA sequence: TGTGCCAGCTCACCACCGATCGCGGGAGGTGGCTACAATGAGCAGTTCTTC.

The chain employs TRBV7-6 and TRBJ2-7; perhaps D is TRBD1 or TRBD2 (5 bases each). V was shortened by 5 bases and J by 0 bases, with 17 bases between the two germline ends. Germline assignment: CDR1 SGHVS and CDR2 FNYEAQ. The CDR3 is 16 amino acids. The CDR3 loop is CASSNRRGLSSYEQYF. CDR3 nucleotide sequence: TGTGCCAGCAGCAATAGACGGGGCCTCAGCTCCTACGAGCAGTACTTC.